A selection of T cell receptor beta chains follows, all from one sample in a study of T cell responses to AZD1222 COVID-19 vaccine. Repertoires were generated with immunoSEQ multiplex PCR, while TCRdb's copy carries only in-frame clones and drops some. This sample has some 130,000 clones, with 80% to 95% found just once. Sequenced material: peripheral blood, taken on day 0 of AZD1222 vaccination. Source of these receptors: an adult in good health. Both conserved end residues are part of each CDR3. Some rows have no size entry. The others give once, few or many, or a class for an expanded clone.

v_gene	abundance	j_gene	len	CDR3aa
TRBV9	.	TRBJ2-2	16	CASSASSGSTRGELFF
TRBV3-1/TRBV3-2	once	TRBJ1-1	14	CASSQRQMNTEAFF
TRBV19	.	TRBJ2-1	14	CATRRRTAYNEQFF
TRBV7-2	.	TRBJ2-3	17	CASSSLTSGRTTDTQYF
TRBV18	.	TRBJ2-1	13	CASSPAEDNEQFF
TRBV5-1	.	TRBJ2-7	13	CANRGTPSYEQYF
TRBV6-1	.	TRBJ1-2	16	CASSETRQGRAKGYTF
TRBV7-2	.	TRBJ1-2	13	CASKKQGAQGYTF
TRBV27	.	TRBJ1-6	15	CASTVTGRKNSPLHF
TRBV12-5	.	TRBJ2-2	16	CASGLVPRLAGGELFF
TRBV6-6	.	TRBJ1-3	17	CASSPVTGSTAGNTIYF
TRBV7-2	.	TRBJ2-7	12	CASSPTNYEQYF
TRBV29-1	.	TRBJ1-2	12	CSVEGQGAGYTF
TRBV3-1/TRBV3-2	.	TRBJ1-2	17	CASSQDRIGTLSYGYTF
TRBV5-4	.	TRBJ2-5	15	CASSLVAGQGETQYF
TRBV24-1	.	TRBJ2-2	13	CATSPPRTGELFF
TRBV7-2	.	TRBJ2-2	15	CASSSRTGGTGELFF
TRBV19	.	TRBJ1-1	14	CASSEDRGRTEAFF
TRBV27	.	TRBJ2-7	17	CASSPPQIGTGVIEQYF
TRBV9	.	TRBJ2-1	14	CASSGERASGPQFF
TRBV19	.	TRBJ1-5	17	CASSILSRMDSNQPQHF
TRBV5-1	.	TRBJ2-5	14	CASTPGQGIETQYF
TRBV11-1	.	TRBJ1-2	14	CASSFDRVEGGYTF
TRBV7-2	.	TRBJ1-3	16	CASSFYVGDGGNTIYF
TRBV28	.	TRBJ1-5	13	CASSLRVEQPQHF
TRBV7-3	.	TRBJ2-3	12	CASSLIGDTQYF